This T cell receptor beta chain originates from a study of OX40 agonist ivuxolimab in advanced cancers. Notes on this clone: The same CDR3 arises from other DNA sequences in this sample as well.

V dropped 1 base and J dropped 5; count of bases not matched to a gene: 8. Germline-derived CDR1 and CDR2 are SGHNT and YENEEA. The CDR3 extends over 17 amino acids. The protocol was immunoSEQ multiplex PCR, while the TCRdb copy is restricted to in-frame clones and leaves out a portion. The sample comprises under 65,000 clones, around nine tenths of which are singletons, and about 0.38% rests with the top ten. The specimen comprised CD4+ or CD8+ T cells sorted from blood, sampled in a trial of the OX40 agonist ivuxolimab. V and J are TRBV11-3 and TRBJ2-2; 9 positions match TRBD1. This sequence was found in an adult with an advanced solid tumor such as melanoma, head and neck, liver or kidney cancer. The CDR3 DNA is TGTGCCAGCAGCTTAGCCAAGGACAGGGGTGGGACCGGGGAGCTGTTTTTT. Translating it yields CASSLAKDRGGTGELFF. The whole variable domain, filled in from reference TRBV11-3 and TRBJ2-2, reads EAGVVQSPRYKIIEKKQPVAFWCNPISGHNTLYWYLQNLGQGPELLIRYENEEAVDDSQLPKDRFSAERLKGVDSTLKIQPAELGDSAVYLCASSLAKDRGGTGELFFGEGSRLTVL.